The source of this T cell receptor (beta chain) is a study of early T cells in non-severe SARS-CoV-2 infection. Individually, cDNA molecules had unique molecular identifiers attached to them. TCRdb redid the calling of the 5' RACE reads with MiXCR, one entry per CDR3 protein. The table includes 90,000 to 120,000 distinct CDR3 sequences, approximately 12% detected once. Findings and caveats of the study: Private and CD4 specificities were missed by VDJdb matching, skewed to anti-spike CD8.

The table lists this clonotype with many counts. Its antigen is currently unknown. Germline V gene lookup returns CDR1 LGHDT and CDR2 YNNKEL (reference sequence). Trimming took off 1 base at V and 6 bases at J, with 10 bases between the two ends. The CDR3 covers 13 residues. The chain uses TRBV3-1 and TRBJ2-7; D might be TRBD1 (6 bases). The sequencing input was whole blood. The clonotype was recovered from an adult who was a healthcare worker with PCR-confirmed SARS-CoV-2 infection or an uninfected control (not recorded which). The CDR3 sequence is CASSQVKGGEQYF. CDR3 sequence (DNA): TGTGCCAGCAGCCAAGTTAAAGGGGGCGAGCAGTACTTC.